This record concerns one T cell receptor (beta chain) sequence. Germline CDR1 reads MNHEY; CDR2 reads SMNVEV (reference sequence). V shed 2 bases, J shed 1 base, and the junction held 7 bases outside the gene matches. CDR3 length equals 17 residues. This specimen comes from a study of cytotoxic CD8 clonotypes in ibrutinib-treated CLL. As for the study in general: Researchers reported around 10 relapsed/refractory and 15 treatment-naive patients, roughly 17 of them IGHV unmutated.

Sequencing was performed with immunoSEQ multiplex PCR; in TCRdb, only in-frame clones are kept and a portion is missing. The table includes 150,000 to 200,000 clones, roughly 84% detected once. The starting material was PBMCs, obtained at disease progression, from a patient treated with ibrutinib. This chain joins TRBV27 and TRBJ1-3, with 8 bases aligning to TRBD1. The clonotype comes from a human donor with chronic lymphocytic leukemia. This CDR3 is CASSLEDRDKSGNTIYF. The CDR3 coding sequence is TGTGCCAGCAGTTTAGAGGACAGGGATAAATCTGGAAACACCATATATTTT.